This T cell receptor beta chain was captured by sequencing in a study of CD8+CD57+ T cells in acquired aplastic anemia. V was clipped by 5 bases and J by 7 bases; unmatched bases: 7. This CDR3 contains 15 residues. Germline V CDR1 and CDR2: LNHDA, SQIVND (reference sequence). Patients chosen for sequencing had shown CD8+CD57+ cell expansion by flow cytometry. TCR beta VDJ combinations and CDR3 sequences were profiled from genomic DNA. TCRdb reanalysed the reads using MiXCR and keeps one entry per CDR3 protein. The sample has 150,000 to 200,000 distinct CDR3 sequences, about half seen once. This clonotype was recorded many times.

This TCR came from a human donor with aplastic anemia. Source material: sorted CD4+, CD8+, or CD8+CD57+ T cells (not recorded which) from PBMCs. The genes are TRBV19 and TRBJ1-4; the match to TRBD1 covers 10 bases. The CDR3 spells CASSLTGGGGEKLFF. CDR3 nucleotides: TGTGCCAGTAGTCTGACAGGGGGCGGAGGTGAAAAACTGTTTTTT.